A selection of T cell receptor beta chains follows, all from one sample in a study of shared clonotypes between healthy human individuals. Some clones are missing from TCRdb's copy, which holds only in-frame ones; the method was immunoSEQ multiplex PCR. Seen here are about 490,000 clones, 79% observed once, and the top ten hold about 12%. The sequencing input was PBMCs. The receptor source for this set is a woman aged 40 to 50 in good health. Some clones in this sample may be carry-over from other donors' samples. Each CDR3 is given with its conserved first and last residue. The D gene is left open where the match is weak. Clone size is shown for a subset of rows, as once, few, many or a class of expanded clone.

abundance: -; d_gene: TRBD1; j_gene: TRBJ2-7; v_gene: TRBV2; CDR3nt: TGTGCCAGCAGTGAAGCGCGATGGGACAGGGAGAACGAGCAGTACTTC; CDR3aa: CASSEARWDRENEQYF
abundance: -; d_gene: TRBD2; j_gene: TRBJ2-7; v_gene: TRBV28; CDR3nt: TGTGCCAGCAGCTCCCCGGGGGGGCCCACCTACGAGCAGTACTTC; CDR3aa: CASSSPGGPTYEQYF
abundance: -; d_gene: TRBD1; j_gene: TRBJ1-4; v_gene: TRBV5-8; CDR3nt: TGTGCCAGCAGCCGTCCCGGGACAGGGGACGATGAAAAACTGTTTTTT; CDR3aa: CASSRPGTGDDEKLFF
abundance: -; d_gene: TRBD2; j_gene: TRBJ2-5; v_gene: TRBV5-1; CDR3nt: TGCGCCAGCAGCTTGGAAGCTAGCGGCGAAGAGACCCAGTACTTC; CDR3aa: CASSLEASGEETQYF
abundance: -; d_gene: -; j_gene: TRBJ2-1; v_gene: TRBV4-1; CDR3nt: TGCGCCAGCAGCCTCCGGGTCACCTACAATGAGCAGTTCTTC; CDR3aa: CASSLRVTYNEQFF
abundance: -; d_gene: -; j_gene: TRBJ1-5; v_gene: TRBV9; CDR3nt: TGTGCCAGCAGCGTAGGGGCTCAGAGCCAGCCCCAGCATTTT; CDR3aa: CASSVGAQSQPQHF
abundance: -; d_gene: -; j_gene: TRBJ2-6; v_gene: TRBV5-4; CDR3nt: TGTGCCAGCAGTCTCTCTGGGGCCAACGTCCTGACTTTC; CDR3aa: CASSLSGANVLTF
abundance: -; d_gene: -; j_gene: TRBJ1-2; v_gene: TRBV7-9; CDR3nt: TGTGCCAGCAGCTTACTAACGGAGGGCTACACCTTC; CDR3aa: CASSLLTEGYTF
abundance: -; d_gene: -; j_gene: TRBJ2-7; v_gene: TRBV28; CDR3nt: TGTGCCAGCAGAGCGGTCTCCTACGAGCAGTACTTC; CDR3aa: CASRAVSYEQYF
abundance: -; d_gene: -; j_gene: TRBJ2-3; v_gene: TRBV23-1; CDR3nt: TGCGCCAGCAGTCACCAGGGGACGCCTGTACAGTTTGAAAAGGGCACAGATACGCAGTATTTT; CDR3aa: CASSHQGTPVQFEKGTDTQYF
abundance: -; d_gene: -; j_gene: TRBJ2-6; v_gene: TRBV30; CDR3nt: TGTGCCTGGAGCCCGGGGCTCTCTGGGGCCAACGTCCTGACTTTC; CDR3aa: CAWSPGLSGANVLTF
abundance: -; d_gene: -; j_gene: TRBJ2-5; v_gene: TRBV14; CDR3nt: TGTGCCAGCAGCCTTGAATGGGAGACCCAGTACTTC; CDR3aa: CASSLEWETQYF
abundance: few; d_gene: -; j_gene: TRBJ2-5; v_gene: TRBV4-1; CDR3nt: TGCGCCAGCAGCCAGCTCCCGGGCCCTAGGGGCCAAGAGACCCAGTACTTC; CDR3aa: CASSQLPGPRGQETQYF
abundance: -; d_gene: TRBD1; j_gene: TRBJ2-1; v_gene: TRBV30; CDR3nt: TGTGCCTGGAAACAGGGGGCTTACAATGAGCAGTTCTTC; CDR3aa: CAWKQGAYNEQFF
abundance: -; d_gene: TRBD1; j_gene: TRBJ2-7; v_gene: TRBV28; CDR3nt: TGTGCCAGCGGTCAACAGGGGAGCTCCTACGAGCAGTACTTC; CDR3aa: CASGQQGSSYEQYF
abundance: -; d_gene: TRBD1; j_gene: TRBJ2-6; v_gene: TRBV29-1; CDR3nt: TGCAGCGTTGGCAACAGGGGCTCTGGGGCCAACGTCCTGACTTTC; CDR3aa: CSVGNRGSGANVLTF
abundance: -; d_gene: -; j_gene: TRBJ1-4; v_gene: TRBV9; CDR3nt: TGTGCCAGCAGCCCACCCCCGAAAACAGGGAAATATGAAAAACTGTTTTTT; CDR3aa: CASSPPPKTGKYEKLFF
abundance: -; d_gene: -; j_gene: TRBJ1-1; v_gene: TRBV18; CDR3nt: TGTGCCAGCTCACCACCGAGTACGACGAGGCACACTGAAGCTTTCTTT; CDR3aa: CASSPPSTTRHTEAFF
abundance: once; d_gene: -; j_gene: TRBJ2-5; v_gene: TRBV19; CDR3nt: TGTGCCAGTAGTATCTTGGGGGCGCAGGGTGCTCAAGAGACCCAGTACTTC; CDR3aa: CASSILGAQGAQETQYF
abundance: once; d_gene: -; j_gene: TRBJ1-5; v_gene: TRBV28; CDR3nt: TGTGCCAGCAGTTTATTCAATCAGCCCCAGCATTTT; CDR3aa: CASSLFNQPQHF
abundance: -; d_gene: -; j_gene: TRBJ1-3; v_gene: TRBV27; CDR3nt: TGTGCCAGCAGTCTCCCGACAAATGGAAACACCATATATTTT; CDR3aa: CASSLPTNGNTIYF
abundance: -; d_gene: TRBD2; j_gene: TRBJ2-3; v_gene: TRBV28; CDR3nt: TGTGCCAGCAGTTCAATGGGTAGCGGGAGAAAGCTCACGCAGTATTTT; CDR3aa: CASSSMGSGRKLTQYF